The rows below give T cell receptor beta chains drawn from one sample of a study of cytomegalovirus exposure and HLA in healthy donors. TCRdb's copy holds only in-frame clones and misses some; the assay was immunoSEQ multiplex PCR. The table has some 96,000 clones, under 80% seen once; the top ten hold more than 1.5%. Sequencing input: PBMCs. Every receptor here comes from a man aged 40-50 years in good health and CMV-seronegative. Each CDR3 is given with its conserved first and last residue. The D gene is left open where the match is weak. Rows may omit the clone size; those that give it use once, few, many or a size class.

>TRBV10-1|once|TRBD1|TRBJ2-1
TGCGCCAGCAGTCCGGGACAGTCCTACAATGAGCAGTTCTTC
CASSPGQSYNEQFF
>TRBV11-2|.|.|TRBJ2-5
TGTGCCAGCAGTAGAGGGTGGAATCCGGAGGAGACCCAGTACTTC
CASSRGWNPEETQYF
>TRBV6-1|.|TRBD1|TRBJ1-1
TGTGCCAGCAGTGAAGCGAGACAGGGTAGGATGAACACTGAAGCTTTCTTT
CASSEARQGRMNTEAFF
>TRBV27|.|.|TRBJ1-2
TGTGCCAGCAGTTTGGCAGGGGCTAGCTATGGCTACACCTTC
CASSLAGASYGYTF
>TRBV6-5|.|.|TRBJ2-3
TGTGCCAGCAGCCCCCAACGGGTAGTCGCAGATACGCAGTATTTT
CASSPQRVVADTQYF
>TRBV18|few|.|TRBJ1-3
TGTGCCAGCTCACCGGTCGCTACAGGGTCTGGAAACACCATATATTTT
CASSPVATGSGNTIYF
>TRBV4-3|.|.|TRBJ2-5
TGCGCCAGCAGCCAATCAAGGGGGGGTAGAGGGGAGACCCAGTACTTC
CASSQSRGGRGETQYF
>TRBV11-2|.|.|TRBJ1-4
TGTGCCAGCAGCAATCGGGCGGGGAGTAATGAAAAACTGTTTTTT
CASSNRAGSNEKLFF
>TRBV18|.|TRBD1|TRBJ1-2
TGTGCCAGCTTCCTCCGGGACAGCAGTTATTCCTATGGCTACACCTTC
CASFLRDSSYSYGYTF
>TRBV20-1|.|.|TRBJ2-1
TGCAGTGGAACGGAGCGGCGTGAGCAGTTCTTC
CSGTERREQFF
>TRBV28|.|.|TRBJ2-7
TGTGCCAGCAGTTTTCTCAGGGAAGGCTACGAGCAGTACTTC
CASSFLREGYEQYF
>TRBV7-2|.|TRBD1|TRBJ2-7
TGTGCCAGCAGCTCGACAGGGTACGAGCAGTACTTC
CASSSTGYEQYF
>TRBV19|.|TRBD2|TRBJ2-7
TGTGCCAGTAGTAGCACTAGCGGGATCCTCTACGAGCAGTACTTC
CASSSTSGILYEQYF
>TRBV5-1|.|TRBD1|TRBJ2-7
TGCGCCAGCAGCGGACGGACAGGGGGACCCTACGAGCAGTACTTC
CASSGRTGGPYEQYF
>TRBV7-8|.|.|TRBJ1-1
TGTGCCAGCAGCCCCCGGGGTGGGGTGGGGACTGAAGCTTTCTTT
CASSPRGGVGTEAFF
>TRBV6-1|.|.|TRBJ2-3
TGTGCCAGCAGTGAAACCCCCGGAGGGTTAAGCACAGATACGCAGTATTTT
CASSETPGGLSTDTQYF
>TRBV19|.|TRBD1|TRBJ2-7
TGTGCCAGTAGTCCCGGGACAGGGGGGTACGAGCAGTACTTC
CASSPGTGGYEQYF
>TRBV5-6|.|TRBD1|TRBJ2-7
TGTGCCAGCAGCCCCGGGACAGGGGACCCCTACGAGCAGTACTTC
CASSPGTGDPYEQYF
>TRBV5-4|once|TRBD2|TRBJ2-2
TGTGCCAGCAGCTTGGAGGCTAGCGGGGCCGGGGAGCTGTTTTTT
CASSLEASGAGELFF
>TRBV18|.|TRBD1|TRBJ2-1
TGTGCCAGCTCATCAAGGACAGGGCGTGAGGATGAGCAGTTCTTC
CASSSRTGREDEQFF
>TRBV7-2|.|TRBD2|TRBJ2-7
TGTGCCAGCAGCGTAGCGGGAGGGCCCTACGAGCAGTACTTC
CASSVAGGPYEQYF
>TRBV4-3|.|TRBD2|TRBJ2-1
TGCGCCAGCAGCCAACTAGCGGGGGAGATTATCAATGAGCAGTTCTTC
CASSQLAGEIINEQFF
>TRBV10-3|.|TRBD2|TRBJ2-1
TGTGCCATCAGTGAGTTAGCGGGGGGATTAACTCAGTTCTTC
CAISELAGGLTQFF
>TRBV18|few|TRBD2|TRBJ2-2
TGTGCCAGCCACGCTAGCGGGAGTGGGAACACCGGGGAGCTGTTTTTT
CASHASGSGNTGELFF
>TRBV30|.|TRBD1|TRBJ1-1
TGTGCCTATCGGGACAGGGGGCCTCGGGCTTTCTTT
CAYRDRGPRAFF
>TRBV7-2|.|TRBD1|TRBJ1-6
TGTGCCAGCACCCCACAGGGGGCCGAGTCACCCCTCCACTTT
CASTPQGAESPLHF
>TRBV11-2|.|TRBD1|TRBJ2-7
TGTGCCAGCAGCTCGGGACAGAGCTCCTACGAGCAGTACTTC
CASSSGQSSYEQYF
>TRBV5-6|.|.|TRBJ2-1
TGTGCCAGCAGCTTGCTATGGAATGAGCAGTTCTTC
CASSLLWNEQFF
>TRBV18|.|TRBD2|TRBJ2-7
TGTGCCAGCTCACCGCGGGGGACGACCGAGCAGTACTTC
CASSPRGTTEQYF
>TRBV5-1|.|TRBD1|TRBJ2-1
TGCGCCAGCAGCTTGGAGGCAGGGGGCCACAATGAGCAGTTCTTC
CASSLEAGGHNEQFF
>TRBV7-2|.|.|TRBJ2-1
TGTGCCAGCAGCTTAGCTGGGGCCCTACAGAGCAATGAGCAGTTCTTC
CASSLAGALQSNEQFF
>TRBV29-1|.|TRBD1|TRBJ2-5
TGCAGCGTTCGGACAGGAAAAGAGACCCAGTACTTC
CSVRTGKETQYF
>TRBV5-6|.|.|TRBJ2-3
TGTGCCAGCAGCTTGGTCGCGGGAAGCACAGATACGCAGTATTTT
CASSLVAGSTDTQYF
>TRBV30|.|.|TRBJ1-1
TGTGCCTGGAGTGTTGGTTTAGGGGGAATCACTGAAGCTTTCTTT
CAWSVGLGGITEAFF
>TRBV27|.|.|TRBJ2-7
TGTGCCAGCAGCCCGGGGGGCCCCTACGAGCAGTACTTC
CASSPGGPYEQYF
>TRBV5-4|.|.|TRBJ1-6
TGTGCCAGCAGCTTGGCGCCCGGGGTGGGTTCACCCCTCCACTTT
CASSLAPGVGSPLHF
>TRBV7-2|.|.|TRBJ2-7
TGTGCCAGCAGCCTATACACAGGGAGACCTACCTACGAGCAGTACTTC
CASSLYTGRPTYEQYF
>TRBV7-2|.|.|TRBJ2-4
TGTGCCAGCAGCTTCACCGGGAAAAACATTCAGTACTTC
CASSFTGKNIQYF
>TRBV28|few|.|TRBJ2-6
TGTGCCAGCAGTCCCCCGGGGGTCTCTGGGGCCAACGTCCTGACTTTC
CASSPPGVSGANVLTF
>TRBV30|.|.|TRBJ1-6
TGTGCGGACGGACAGTTAAATTCACCCCTCCACTTT
CADGQLNSPLHF
>TRBV4-3|.|.|TRBJ2-2
TGCGCCAGCAGCCAAGAGTATTTCCACACCGGGGAGCTGTTTTTT
CASSQEYFHTGELFF
>TRBV28|few|.|TRBJ1-5
TGTGCCAGCAGTTTAGCAGGGTTGAATCAGCCCCAGCATTTT
CASSLAGLNQPQHF
>TRBV5-5|.|.|TRBJ2-2
TGTGCCAGCAGCCTCTGGACAGTAAACACCGGGGAGCTGTTTTTT
CASSLWTVNTGELFF
>TRBV7-2|.|.|TRBJ2-5
TGTGCCAGCAGCTTGGGCAGAGAGACCCAGTACTTC
CASSLGRETQYF
>TRBV10-2|.|TRBD2|TRBJ2-3
TGCGCCAGCAGCCATGGACTAGCGGGAGGGATAATCACAGATACGCAGTATTTT
CASSHGLAGGIITDTQYF
>TRBV6-5|.|.|TRBJ2-7
TGTGCCAGCGGTCGGGGGTACGAGCAGTACTTC
CASGRGYEQYF